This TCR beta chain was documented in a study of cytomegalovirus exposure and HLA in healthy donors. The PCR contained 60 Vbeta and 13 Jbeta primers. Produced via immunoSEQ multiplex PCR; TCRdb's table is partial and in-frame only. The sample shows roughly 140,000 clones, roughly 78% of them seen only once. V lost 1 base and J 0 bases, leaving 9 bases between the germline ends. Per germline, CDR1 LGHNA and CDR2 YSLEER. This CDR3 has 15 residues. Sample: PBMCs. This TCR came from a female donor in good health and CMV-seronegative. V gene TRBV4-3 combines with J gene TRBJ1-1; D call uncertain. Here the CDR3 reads CASSQVPGVNTEAFF. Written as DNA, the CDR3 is TGCGCCAGCAGCCAAGTGCCCGGGGTGAACACTGAAGCTTTCTTT.